This note documents a single T cell receptor (beta chain) sequence. A read error may account for a junction end that differs from germline. The CDR3 extends over 17 amino acids. Germline CDR1 and CDR2: MGHRA and YSYEKL. A modified ARM-PCR protocol with three rounds of nested PCR amplified TCRbeta. TCRdb analysed the multiplex PCR reads with MiXCR anew, one entry per CDR3 protein. This repertoire shows roughly 81,000 distinct CDR3 sequences, approximately 71% found once; its top ten account for around an eighth. The data were obtained in a study of tumor and adjacent non-tumor tissue in lung cancer. Study-level background: Patients comprised roughly 12 adenocarcinoma, a couple of squamous cell carcinoma and 1 small cell lung cancer.

No cell sorting was done before RNA was extracted from the tissue. Sample: lung tumor tissue. The rearrangement joins TRBV4-1 to TRBJ2-5; weak D call: TRBD2 (7 bases). The sequence derives from an older woman with non-small cell lung cancer. CDR3 DNA sequence: TGCGCCAGTAGCCCCCGATGGGCCGCGGGGGCTCAAGAGATCCAGTACTTC. It encodes CASSPRWAAGAQEIQYF.